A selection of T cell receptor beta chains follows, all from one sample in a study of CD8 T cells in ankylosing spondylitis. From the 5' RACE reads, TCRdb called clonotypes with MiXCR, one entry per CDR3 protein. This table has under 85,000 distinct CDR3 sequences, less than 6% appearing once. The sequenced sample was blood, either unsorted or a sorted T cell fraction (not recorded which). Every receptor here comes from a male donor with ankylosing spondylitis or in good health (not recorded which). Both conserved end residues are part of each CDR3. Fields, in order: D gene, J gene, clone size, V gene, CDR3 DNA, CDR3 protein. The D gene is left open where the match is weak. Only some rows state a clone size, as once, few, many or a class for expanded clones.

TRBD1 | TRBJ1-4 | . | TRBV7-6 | TGTGCCAGCAGCAAGGGGACAGGGGATGAAAAACTGTTTTTT | CASSKGTGDEKLFF
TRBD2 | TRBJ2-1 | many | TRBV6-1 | TGTGCCAGCCGGACTAGCGGTGGTCAGCAGTTCTTC | CASRTSGGQQFF
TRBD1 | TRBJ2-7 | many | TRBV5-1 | TGCGCCAGCAGCGATGACAGGGGTTACGAGCAGTACTTC | CASSDDRGYEQYF
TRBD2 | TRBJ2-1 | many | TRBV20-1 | TGCAGTGCACCGGGACTAGCGTGGAATGAGCAGTTCTTC | CSAPGLAWNEQFF
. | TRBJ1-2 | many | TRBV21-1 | TGTGCCAGCAGCAAAGGGAGCTATGGCTACACCTTC | CASSKGSYGYTF
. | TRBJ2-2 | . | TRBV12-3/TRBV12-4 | TGTGCCAGCAGTCGGGATATCACCGGGGAGCTGTTTTTT | CASSRDITGELFF
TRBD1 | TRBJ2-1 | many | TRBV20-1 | TGCAGTGCTAGAGATCAGGGGGCGCGTAATGAGCAGTTCTTC | CSARDQGARNEQFF
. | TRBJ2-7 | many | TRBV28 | TGTGCCAGCACTACAGGGTCTGTCGAGCAGTACTTC | CASTTGSVEQYF
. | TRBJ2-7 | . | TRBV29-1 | TGCAGCGTTAGCGTTGGCGGCGGGACGTACTTCTACGAGCAGTACTTC | CSVSVGGGTYFYEQYF
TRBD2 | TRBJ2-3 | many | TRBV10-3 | TGTGCCATCTTACGAGCGGGGGATCCAACTAGCACAGATACGCAGTATTTT | CAILRAGDPTSTDTQYF
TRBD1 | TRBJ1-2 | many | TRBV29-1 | TGCAGCGCGGGGCTGACAGGGGGCTCCTGGGGCTATGGCTACACCTTC | CSAGLTGGSWGYGYTF
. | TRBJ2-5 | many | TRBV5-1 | TGCGCCAGCAGCCTGGGGACGTCCCAAGAGACCCAGTACTTC | CASSLGTSQETQYF
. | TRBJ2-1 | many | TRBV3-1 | TGTGCCAGCAGCCAAGGCGCGGGACTCTACAATGAGCAGTTCTTC | CASSQGAGLYNEQFF
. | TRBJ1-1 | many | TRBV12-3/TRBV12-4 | TGTGCCAGCACTTTTACAAGGGTTATGACTGAAGCTTTCTTT | CASTFTRVMTEAFF
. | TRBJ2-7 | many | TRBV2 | TGTGCCAGCAGTGCGGGGGAATTCGGTGAGCAGTACTTC | CASSAGEFGEQYF
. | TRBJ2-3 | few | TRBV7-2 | TGTGCCAGCAGGAACAGGGATGGCACAGATACGCAGTATTTT | CASRNRDGTDTQYF